The sample holds a few counts of the clone carrying this T cell receptor beta chain. A much larger clone sits a single nucleotide away, making a read error possible. Germline CDR1 is MNHEY and CDR2 is SVGEGT. The CDR3 runs 15 residues. The source of the sample is a study of CD8+CD57+ T cells in acquired aplastic anemia. CDR3 and TCR beta VDJ profiling relied on genomic DNA as the template. TCRdb re-called the reads with MiXCR, one entry per CDR3 protein. The repertoire has just over 400,000 distinct CDR3 sequences, 65% to 75% of them found once; the top ten carry 3.5% to 4.5%. This receptor was identified in a human donor in good health, serving as a control. V is TRBV6-2 or TRBV6-3 and J is TRBJ2-1, with TRBD2 as a possible D gene (5 bases). Sequencing used sorted CD4+, CD8+, or CD8+CD57+ T cells (not recorded which) from PBMCs. DNA of the CDR3: TGTGCCGGCAGCGTAGACGAGGGAACCTACAATGAGCAGTTCTTC. It yields the protein CAGSVDEGTYNEQFF.